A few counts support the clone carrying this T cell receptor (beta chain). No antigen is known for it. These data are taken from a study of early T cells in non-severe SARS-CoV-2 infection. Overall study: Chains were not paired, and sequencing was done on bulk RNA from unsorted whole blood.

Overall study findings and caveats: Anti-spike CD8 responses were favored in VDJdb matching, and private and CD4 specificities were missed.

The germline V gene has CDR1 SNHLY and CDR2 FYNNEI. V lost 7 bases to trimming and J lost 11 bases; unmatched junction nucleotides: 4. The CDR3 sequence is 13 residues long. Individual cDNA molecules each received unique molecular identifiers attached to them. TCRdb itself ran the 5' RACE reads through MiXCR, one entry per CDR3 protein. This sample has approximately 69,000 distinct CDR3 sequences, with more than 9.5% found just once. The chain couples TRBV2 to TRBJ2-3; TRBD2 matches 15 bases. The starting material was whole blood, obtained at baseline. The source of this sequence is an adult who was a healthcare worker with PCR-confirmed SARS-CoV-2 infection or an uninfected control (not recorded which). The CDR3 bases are TGTGCCAGCAACGGACTAGCGGGGGGGATGCAGTATTTT. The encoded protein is CASNGLAGGMQYF.